Below are 30 T cell receptor beta chains sequenced from a single sample in a study of identical twins. In TCRdb, the 5' RACE reads were re-called with MiXCR into one record per CDR3 protein. This sample yields about 490,000 distinct CDR3 sequences, of which approximately 14% are seen a single time; roughly 0.44% belongs to the top ten. These data also formed part of another study, on yellow fever vaccine responses in identical twins.

Source material: CD4+ T cells sorted from blood. The origin of the receptors is a woman younger than 30 in good health.

In this sample, this clonotype turned up many times. The J gene is TRBJ2-7, the V gene TRBV12-3 or TRBV12-4; TRBD1 aligns across 8 bases. The length of the CDR3 is 13 residues. The CDR3 DNA reads TGTAGCTACAACAGGGGGGAGTACTACGAGCAGTACGTC. Protein product: CSYNRGEYYEQYV.

The gene calls are TRBV6-5 and TRBJ1-3; no definite D call. The CDR3 sequence is 12 residues long. In germline, CDR1 is MNHEY, CDR2 SVGAGI. The ends were cut back, 3 bases at V and 6 bases at J, with 6 bases in the middle. CDR3 region: CASSYDLNTIYF. Written as DNA, the CDR3 is TGTGCCAGCAGTTATGACTTAAACACCATATATTTT.

The rearrangement links TRBV3-1 to TRBJ2-1, with TRBD2 identical over 12 bases. The germline V gene encodes CDR1 LGHDT and CDR2 YNNKEL (reference sequence). The trim removed 3 bases at V and 4 bases at J, leaving 7 bases unmatched. This CDR3 comprises 17 residues. CDR3 residues: CASSHPSGGARYNEQFF. CDR3 DNA: TGTGCCAGCAGCCATCCTAGCGGGGGGGCGAGGTACAATGAGCAGTTCTTC.

The chain recombines TRBV5-6 with TRBJ2-2, with D hard to call. V was clipped by 6 bases and J by 1 base, with 16 bases between them. CDR3 size: 16 residues. CDR1 and CDR2 (germline): SGHDT, YYEEEE. The CDR3 sequence: CASTPLLGLNTGELFF. CDR3 DNA: TGTGCCAGCACCCCTCTGCTTGGGCTGAACACCGGGGAGCTGTTTTTT.

This clonotype has more than one count but fewer than ten. V gene TRBV29-1 combines with J gene TRBJ2-7; a possible D gene is TRBD1 (6 bases). The length of the CDR3 is 16 residues. The V end was cut by 6 bases, the J end by 0 bases, with 21 bases between. The germline V gene encodes CDR1 SQVTM and CDR2 ANQGSEA. DNA for the CDR3: TGCAGCGTACCTTGGGGGCGACGGGAACCCTCCTACGAGCAGTACTTC. Amino acids: CSVPWGRREPSYEQYF.

This clonotype was found a few times. This chain connects TRBV5-1 to TRBJ2-5; TRBD1 is a possible D gene (9 bases). CDR3 length: 16 amino acids. The V and J ends lost 4 bases and 5 bases respectively, with 21 bases between them. Germline V lookup: CDR1 SGHRS, CDR2 YFSETQ. The CDR3 region has the DNA TGCGCCAGCAGCACGGGGGGGACAGGGACCCTCGAGACCCAGTACTTC. This gives the protein CASSTGGTGTLETQYF. Filled out from reference TRBV5-1 and TRBJ2-5, the complete variable domain reads KAGVTQTPRYLIKTRGQQVTLSCSPISGHRSVSWYQQTPGQGLQFLFEYFSETQRNKGNFPGRFSGRQFSNSRSEMNVSTLELGDSALYLCASSTGGTGTLETQYFGPGTRLLVL.

This chain connects TRBV12-3 or TRBV12-4 to TRBJ2-3; D remains unclear. V shed 5 bases and J shed 0 bases, with 12 bases lying between them. The CDR3 totals 15 residues. Here the CDR3 reads CASSSRGASTDTQYF. The CDR3 nucleotides are TGTGCCAGCAGTAGCCGCGGCGCTAGCACAGATACGCAGTATTTT.

There are many counts of this clonotype. The chain joins TRBV5-1 to TRBJ2-1, with TRBD2 identical over 10 bases. CDR1 is SGHRS and CDR2 is YFSETQ in the germline V gene. Trimming took 3 bases from V and 8 from J; bases not matched to a gene: 11. This CDR3 is 16 amino acids long. The CDR3: CASSSKGASGRYEQFF. CDR3 DNA sequence: TGCGCCAGCAGCTCAAAAGGGGCTAGCGGGAGATATGAGCAGTTCTTC. Using reference TRBV5-1 and TRBJ2-1 for the parts outside the CDR3, the full variable domain is KAGVTQTPRYLIKTRGQQVTLSCSPISGHRSVSWYQQTPGQGLQFLFEYFSETQRNKGNFPGRFSGRQFSNSRSEMNVSTLELGDSALYLCASSSKGASGRYEQFFGPGTRLTVL.

The chain is built from TRBV6-5 and TRBJ2-5, with 13 bases aligning to TRBD2. The germline CDR1 and CDR2 sequences are MNHEY and SVGAGI. The trim removed 4 bases at V and 5 bases at J, leaving 13 bases unmatched. The CDR3 spans 18 residues. Here the CDR3 reads CASSSIRTSGGPWETQYF. Here the CDR3 DNA reads TGTGCCAGCAGTTCCATACGGACTAGCGGGGGCCCGTGGGAGACCCAGTACTTC.

This clonotype was observed many times. The chain uses TRBV29-1 and TRBJ2-1, with D tentatively TRBD1 (5 bases). Germline values: CDR1 SQVTM, CDR2 ANQGSEA. The V gene lost 3 bases and the J gene lost 8 bases, with 17 bases spanning the gap. The CDR3 spans 14 residues. CDR3 nucleotides: TGCAGCGTTGATGGGGCCCGGCGGTCCGATGAGCAGTTCTTC. It yields the protein CSVDGARRSDEQFF.

The chain joins TRBV12-3 or TRBV12-4 to TRBJ2-4, with 9 positions matching TRBD1. This CDR3 contains 16 residues. V shed 5 bases, J shed 3 bases, and the junction held 8 bases outside the gene matches. Here the CDR3 DNA reads TGTGCCAGCAGTATGCCGGGACAGGGAGGCAAAAACATTCAGTACTTC. It codes for CASSMPGQGGKNIQYF.

This chain connects TRBV12-3 or TRBV12-4 to TRBJ2-2, with D possibly being TRBD1 (6 bases). This CDR3 spans 16 amino acids. V lost 5 bases and J 3 bases, leaving 16 bases between the germline ends. The CDR3 reads CASSLYRVTDTGELFF. CDR3 in DNA: TGTGCCAGCAGTCTATACAGGGTTACGGACACCGGGGAGCTGTTTTTT.

CDR3 loop: CASSLGFRGGNEQFF. The CDR3, as DNA: TGTGCCAGCAGTTTAGGTTTTAGGGGTGGGAATGAGCAGTTCTTC. This rearrangement joins TRBV12-3 or TRBV12-4 to TRBJ2-1; D may be TRBD1 (5 bases). Trimming cost V 1 base and J 7 bases, with 14 bases left between them. The CDR3 has 15 residues.

This clonotype has just a few counts. V is TRBV5-6 and J is TRBJ2-2; 13 nucleotides line up with TRBD2. The J segment lost 4 bases and the V segment lost 2 bases, leaving 14 bases of the junction unmatched. Germline assignment: CDR1 SGHDT and CDR2 YYEEEE. This CDR3 contains 20 residues. The CDR3 DNA follows: TGTGCCAGCAGCTTCGTCATCGTTGGACTAGCGGGAGAGGGCACCGGGGAGCTGTTTTTT. Protein product: CASSFVIVGLAGEGTGELFF.

The chain links TRBV3-1 to TRBJ2-1, with a weak D call TRBD2 (5 bases). Germline values: CDR1 LGHDT, CDR2 YNNKEL (reference sequence). The CDR3 totals 13 residues. Trimming pared 3 bases from V and 3 bases from J, leaving 6 bases between. CDR3 nucleotide sequence: TGTGCCAGCAGCCAGAGGGACTACAATGAGCAGTTCTTC. It yields the protein CASSQRDYNEQFF.

This clonotype occurred many times. The chain employs TRBV28 and TRBJ2-3, with TRBD1 as a possible D gene (5 bases). Germline CDR1 MDHEN, CDR2 SYDVKM. CDR3 length equals 14 residues. V was clipped by 6 bases and J by 6 bases, with 16 bases between them. The CDR3 DNA sequence: TGTGCCAGCAGCGATGGCCAGGGAACGGATACGCAGTATTTT. As protein: CASSDGQGTDTQYF.

This clonotype was found many times. The chain employs TRBV18 and TRBJ2-3; the D gene is possibly TRBD1 (6 bases). The CDR3 has 16 residues. The V end was cut by 0 bases, the J end by 2 bases, with 12 bases between. Germline assignment: CDR1 KGHSH and CDR2 LQKENI. CDR3: CASSPPSGVNTDTQYF. The CDR3, as DNA: TGTGCCAGCTCACCACCATCAGGGGTTAACACAGATACGCAGTATTTT. The full variable domain, rest sourced from reference TRBV18 and TRBJ2-3, is NAGVMQNPRHLVRRRGQEARLRCSPMKGHSHVYWYRQLPEEGLKFMVYLQKENIIDESGMPKERFSAEFPKEGPSILRIQQVVRGDSAAYFCASSPPSGVNTDTQYFGPGTRLTVL.

This clonotype was seen more than once but under ten times. The chain carries TRBV20-1 and TRBJ2-7, with 10 nucleotides matching TRBD1. V was pared by 1 base and J by 5 bases, with 11 bases of the junction left unmatched. The germline V gene encodes CDR1 DFQATT and CDR2 SNEGSKA (reference sequence). This CDR3 contains 16 residues. The CDR3 DNA sequence: TGCAGTGCTAGAGGACAGGGGGCTCAACTTCTGAACGAGCAGTACTTC. Translation gives CSARGQGAQLLNEQYF.

In this sample, this clonotype turned up a few times. V usage is TRBV20-1 and J usage is TRBJ2-5; D is undetermined. Per germline, CDR1 DFQATT and CDR2 SNEGSKA (reference sequence). V gave up 2 bases and J gave up 3 bases, with 13 bases separating them. This CDR3 comprises 14 residues. The CDR3 sequence is CSARPRTKKETQYF. As DNA, the CDR3 is TGCAGTGCTAGACCTCGCACGAAAAAAGAGACCCAGTACTTC.

The V call is TRBV12-3 or TRBV12-4, the J call TRBJ2-5, with D maybe TRBD2 (6 bases). This CDR3 contains 15 residues. The V and J ends lost 5 bases and 0 bases respectively, with 13 bases between them. CDR3 nucleotides: TGTGCCAGCAGTAGAACCGCGGGATACCAAGAGACCCAGTACTTC. This gives the protein CASSRTAGYQETQYF.

This rearrangement joins TRBV6-2 or TRBV6-3 to TRBJ2-3; D unresolved. Trimming took 7 bases from V and 1 from J, leaving 9 bases between them. Germline CDR1 is MNHEY and CDR2 is SVGEGT. The CDR3 length is 13 residues. The CDR3 DNA follows: TGTGCCAGCAAGGGCCTAGGCACAGATACGCAGTATTTT. The encoded protein is CASKGLGTDTQYF.

There are many counts of this clonotype. This chain joins TRBV7-9 and TRBJ2-5, with D uncertain. Deletions cut 2 bases from V and 4 bases from J, with 8 bases between. Germline CDR1 reads SEHNR; CDR2 reads FQNEAQ (reference sequence). The CDR3 is 13 residues long. The DNA for the CDR3 is TGTGCCAGCAGCTTATTATTAGGAGAGACCCAGTACTTC. Translation: CASSLLLGETQYF. The whole variable domain, filled in from reference TRBV7-9 and TRBJ2-5, reads DTGVSQNPRHKITKRGQNVTFRCDPISEHNRLYWYRQTLGQGPEFLTYFQNEAQLEKSRLLSDRFSAERPKGSFSTLEIQRTEQGDSAMYLCASSLLLGETQYFGPGTRLLVL.

The rearrangement links TRBV9 to TRBJ2-1; D remains unclear. The CDR3 contains 17 residues. V lost 0 bases to trimming and J lost 0 bases, with 13 bases between them. Germline CDR1 is SGDLS and CDR2 is YYNGEE. CDR3 loop: CASSVEEISSSYNEQFF. CDR3 coding DNA: TGTGCCAGCAGCGTAGAGGAGATTTCGAGCTCCTACAATGAGCAGTTCTTC.

The chain joins TRBV7-9 to TRBJ2-6; TRBD1 aligns across 7 bases. Germline CDR1 is SEHNR and CDR2 is FQNEAQ (reference sequence). V was clipped by 5 bases and J by 0 bases; unmatched bases: 7. The CDR3 has 17 amino acids. CDR3 sequence: CASSTRTGHSGANVLTF. The CDR3 nucleotides are TGTGCCAGCAGCACCCGGACAGGACACTCTGGGGCCAACGTCCTGACTTTC.

This clonotype showed up just a few times. CDR3 amino acids: CASSQNGVNTEAFF. In nucleotides, the CDR3 is TGTGCCAGCAGCCAAAACGGGGTGAACACTGAAGCTTTCTTT. The V gene is TRBV3-1, the J gene TRBJ1-1; D is ambiguous. V lost 2 bases and J lost 0, with 7 bases in between. Germline V lookup: CDR1 LGHDT, CDR2 YNNKEL (reference sequence). CDR3 length: 14 residues. The full variable domain, completed using reference TRBV3-1 and TRBJ1-1, is DTAVSQTPKYLVTQMGNDKSIKCEQNLGHDTMYWYKQDSKKFLKIMFSYNNKELIINETVPNRFSPKSPDKAHLNLHINSLELGDSAVYFCASSQNGVNTEAFFGQGTRLTVV.

This clonotype came up a few times. The genes are TRBV7-7 and TRBJ2-2; D might be TRBD1 (6 bases). Germline assignment: CDR1 SSHAT and CDR2 FNYEAQ (reference sequence). This CDR3 has 16 residues. V was cut by 5 bases and J by 7 bases, with 20 bases left in between. The CDR3 sequence is CASSARGFGESGELFF. DNA for the CDR3: TGTGCCAGCAGCGCCAGGGGTTTTGGGGAGAGCGGGGAGCTGTTTTTT.

This clonotype was counted a few times. The rearrangement links TRBV12-3 or TRBV12-4 to TRBJ2-7, with D possibly called TRBD1 or TRBD2 (5 bases each). The V gene lost 9 bases and the J gene lost 2 bases, with 11 bases spanning the gap. The CDR3 is 12 residues long. The chain's CDR3 is CASRGATYEQYF. Here the CDR3 DNA reads TGTGCCAGTCGAGGGGCTACCTACGAGCAGTACTTC.

This clonotype was seen only once. This CDR3 fails to terminate in the conserved phenylalanine or tryptophan, so it likely reflects a read error. The chain carries TRBV27 and TRBJ2-3; no definite D call. The CDR3 has 13 amino acids. V was cut by 3 bases and J by 6 bases, with 10 bases left in between. CDR1 MNHEY and CDR2 SMNVEV come from the germline V gene (reference sequence). The chain's CDR3 is CASSFGWTDTQYL. The DNA of the CDR3 is TGTGCCAGCAGTTTCGGCTGGACCGATACGCAGTATTTA.

This clonotype has a handful of counts. This chain uses TRBV12-3 or TRBV12-4 with TRBJ2-2; D gene uncertain. The V gene lost 7 bases and the J gene lost 3 bases, with 18 bases spanning the gap. The CDR3 is 16 amino acids. Here the CDR3 DNA reads TGTGCCAGCATTCACCCCCGGAATCGGGACACCGGGGAGCTGTTTTTT. It encodes CASIHPRNRDTGELFF.

This clonotype was found a few times. V is TRBV12-3 or TRBV12-4 and J is TRBJ2-7, with 9 bases identical to TRBD1. V lost 0 bases to trimming and J lost 4 bases; unmatched junction nucleotides: 1. This CDR3 contains 14 residues. The CDR3 sequence is CASSLAQGAYEQYF. CDR3 DNA sequence: TGTGCCAGCAGTTTAGCACAGGGGGCGTACGAGCAGTACTTC.